This T cell receptor (beta chain) was sequenced for a study of PD-1 blockade in classical Hodgkin lymphoma. Overall study results and limits: There was a significant rise in CD4+ TCR diversity by C4D1, with no such rise for CD8+. Baseline TCR diversity was reportedly lower in newly diagnosed patients than in healthy donors. It was reported as lower still in relapsed/refractory patients.

About this clone itself: What it binds is not known.

Time point specified: cycle 4 day 1 (C4D1), after 6 weeks of nivolumab. All patients experienced relapse after autologous stem cell transplantation, and brentuximab vedotin exposure was variable. Sequenced by immunoSEQ multiplex PCR; TCRdb stores in-frame clones only, minus some. The data show roughly 100,000 clones, about 92% seen once. The CDR3 length is 14 residues. The germline CDR1 and CDR2 sequences are SGHVS and FNYEAQ. V shed 5 bases and J shed 2 bases, with 13 bases lying between them. This TCR came from a human donor with classical Hodgkin lymphoma. The sequences come from peripheral blood mononuclear cells (PBMCs), collected before the fourth cycle of nivolumab. This chain uses TRBV7-6 with TRBJ2-7; D ambiguous. In DNA, the CDR3 is TGTGCCAGCAGCCGTGGACCCGATACCTACGAGCAGTACTTC. Amino acids: CASSRGPDTYEQYF.